The 7 T cell receptor beta chains reported below all come from one sample, sequenced in a study of blood T cells in healthy people across ages. Primers used in a second PCR of about 7 to 12 cycles were a sample-barcoded 5' primer and a J-beta primer mix. MiXCR was run by TCRdb on the 5' RACE reads, yielding one entry per CDR3 protein. The repertoire holds 1.5 million or so distinct CDR3 sequences, roughly two fifths seen once, with about 4.1% in the top ten. Sequencing input: blood. Receptor source: a woman aged 18-29 years in good health.

The sample holds a few counts of this clonotype. The chain carries TRBV4-1 and TRBJ1-3; D not certain. V gave up 2 bases and J gave up 4 bases, with 12 bases separating them. Germline loops: CDR1 MGHRA, CDR2 YSYEKL. The CDR3 contains 15 residues. The DNA of the CDR3 is TGCGCCAGCAGCCAAAGTCTCATTTCCGGAAACACCATATATTTT. This encodes CASSQSLISGNTIYF.

This clonotype has a handful of counts. The chain has TRBV4-3 and TRBJ2-7; 9 positions agree with TRBD1. The CDR3 is made up of 14 amino acids. Per germline, CDR1 LGHNA and CDR2 YSLEER. V was clipped by 4 bases and J by 3 bases; unmatched bases: 4. The CDR3 protein is CASSPDRGYYEQYF. The DNA of the CDR3 is TGCGCCAGCAGCCCGGACAGGGGATACTACGAGCAGTACTTC.

Turning to this clonotype: A clone one base away is much larger, so this may be a read error. The CDR3 DNA follows: TGTGCCAGCAGCACACAGGGGGCCACTGAAGCTTTCTTT. This codes for CASSTQGATEAFF. The V gene is TRBV7-2, the J gene TRBJ1-1; 9 nucleotides match TRBD1. Trimming took 5 bases from V and 4 from J; bases not matched to a gene: 2. The CDR3 consists of 13 residues. CDR1 and CDR2 (germline): SGHTA, FQGNSA.

The chain carries TRBV30 and TRBJ1-5; D is ambiguous. Germline loops: CDR1 GTSNPN, CDR2 SVGIG (reference sequence). The germline V and J ends were trimmed by 0 bases and 0 bases, with 9 bases remaining between them. CDR3 length: 15 residues. CDR3 nucleotide sequence: TGTGCCTGGAGTGTTCCGGGTTATAGCAATCAGCCCCAGCATTTT. It is translated as CAWSVPGYSNQPQHF.

The V and J genes are TRBV28 and TRBJ1-5; D unresolved. This CDR3 is built from 15 residues. Trimming pared 7 bases from V and 3 bases from J, leaving 16 bases between. Germline V gives CDR1 MDHEN, CDR2 SYDVKM. Written as DNA, the CDR3 is TGTGCCAGCACCCATTTCGGGCAGATCAATCAGCCCCAGCATTTT. Translation: CASTHFGQINQPQHF.

V gene TRBV20-1 combines with J gene TRBJ2-7, with 7 positions matching TRBD1. The CDR3 is made up of 14 amino acids. The germline V gene encodes CDR1 DFQATT and CDR2 SNEGSKA (reference sequence). With 3 bases clipped from V and 2 bases from J, the junction kept 7 bases outside the gene matches. The CDR3: CSARPTGRTYEQYF. DNA for the CDR3: TGCAGTGCTAGGCCGACAGGGCGTACCTACGAGCAGTACTTC.

Comment on this clonotype: Possible read error: a much larger clone is one base away. This chain uses TRBV27 with TRBJ2-7; D uncertain. Per germline, CDR1 MNHEY and CDR2 SMNVEV (reference sequence). V shed 5 bases and J shed 3 bases, with 5 bases lying between them. This CDR3 region has 11 residues. Written as DNA, the CDR3 is TGTGCCAGCAGTAACAACTACGAGCAGTACTTC. Amino acids: CASSNNYEQYF.